These 8 T cell receptor beta chains share one sample of origin, sequenced in a study of blood T cell repertoires in COVID-19. Produced via immunoSEQ multiplex PCR; TCRdb's table is partial and in-frame only. The sample has about 120,000 clones, around nine tenths seen once. Material for sequencing was peripheral blood. The source of these receptors is a man between 35 and 55 years old with acute or convalescent COVID-19.

This sequence joins TRBV9 and TRBJ2-7, with TRBD1 identical over 7 bases. J gave up 6 bases and V 4 bases, and 16 bases lay outside the gene matches. The CDR3 has 16 residues. Germline V gene sequence: CDR1 SGDLS, CDR2 YYNGEE. This chain's CDR3 is CASSTTPATGWSEQYF. CDR3 DNA: TGTGCCAGCAGCACTACCCCTGCGACAGGGTGGTCCGAGCAGTACTTC.

The CDR3, as DNA: TGCGCCAGCAGCTTGGGGGGGGACCACGAGCAGTACTTC. This encodes CASSLGGDHEQYF. V is TRBV5-1 and J is TRBJ2-7, with D tentatively TRBD2 (6 bases). Germline V gene lookup returns CDR1 SGHRS and CDR2 YFSETQ. Between the trimmed V and J ends, which lost 0 bases and 5 bases, there was a span of 9 bases. The CDR3 consists of 13 residues. The full variable domain, its missing parts supplied by reference TRBV5-1 and TRBJ2-7, is KAGVTQTPRYLIKTRGQQVTLSCSPISGHRSVSWYQQTPGQGLQFLFEYFSETQRNKGNFPGRFSGRQFSNSRSEMNVSTLELGDSALYLCASSLGGDHEQYFGPGTRLTVT.

The chain couples TRBV15 to TRBJ2-1; 8 bases fit TRBD1. This CDR3 has 16 amino acids. V shed 0 bases and J 5 bases; nucleotides not matched to a gene: 6. From germline, CDR1 is LNHNV and CDR2 YYDKDF (reference sequence). For the CDR3, the DNA is TGTGCCACCAGCAGAGATTTCGGACAGGGAAACAATGAGCAGTTCTTC. Its protein is CATSRDFGQGNNEQFF. Based on the CDR3 plus reference TRBV15 and TRBJ2-1, the full variable domain is DAMVIQNPRYQVTQFGKPVTLSCSQTLNHNVMYWYQQKSSQAPKLLFHYYDKDFNNEADTPDNFQSRRPNTSFCFLDIRSPGLGDTAMYLCATSRDFGQGNNEQFFGPGTRLTVL.

J is TRBJ1-1 and V is TRBV30; tentatively, D is TRBD1 (5 bases). Trimming left V 7 bases short and J 0 bases short, with 9 bases between. CDR1 and CDR2 (germline): GTSNPN, SVGIG (reference sequence). The CDR3 has 12 residues. CDR3 sequence: CASRQMNTEAFF. DNA of the CDR3: TGTGCCTCAAGACAGATGAACACTGAAGCTTTCTTT.

The chain links TRBV5-1 to TRBJ1-6, with 7 positions matching TRBD1. V was clipped by 4 bases and J by 6 bases; unmatched bases: 19. This CDR3 region has 19 residues. Germline CDR1 SGHRS, CDR2 YFSETQ. The CDR3 loop reads CASSPLRQGDRGSNSPLHF. Written as DNA, the CDR3 is TGCGCCAGCAGCCCGCTGAGACAGGGAGACCGGGGAAGTAATTCACCCCTCCACTTT.

The genes are TRBV7-8 and TRBJ1-1; D is uncertain. Germline CDR1 and CDR2: SGHVS and FQNEAQ. The length of the CDR3 is 14 residues. V lost 3 bases to trimming and J lost 1 base, with 9 bases between them. The CDR3, as DNA: TGTGCCAGCAGCTTGCACCCACAGAACACTGAAGCTTTCTTT. It specifies CASSLHPQNTEAFF.

The chain has TRBV19 and TRBJ1-2; D not certain. The CDR3 extends over 16 amino acids. V gave up 3 bases and J gave up 3 bases, with 17 bases separating them. Per the germline V gene, CDR1 is LNHDA and CDR2 is SQIVND (reference sequence). This CDR3 is CASSISLWTYDYGYTF. The DNA of the CDR3 is TGTGCCAGTAGTATTTCCCTATGGACTTACGACTATGGCTACACCTTC.

The chain uses TRBV7-8 and TRBJ1-1; D ambiguous. V lost 5 bases, J lost 3 bases, and 10 bases lay in between. This CDR3 comprises 13 residues. Per germline, CDR1 SGHVS and CDR2 FQNEAQ. CDR3: CASSRRVDTEAFF. The CDR3 DNA reads as TGTGCCAGCAGCCGCCGGGTAGACACTGAAGCTTTCTTT.